Presented here are 9 T cell receptor beta chains from one specimen sequenced in a study of blood T cell repertoires in COVID-19. Measured with immunoSEQ multiplex PCR; TCRdb has only the in-frame clones, and not every one. Among 200,000 or so clones listed, 80% to 90% were seen once. The sample was peripheral blood. These receptors originate from an elderly woman with COVID-19, enrolled during active disease.

J is TRBJ2-4 and V is TRBV6-2 or TRBV6-3; 9 bases align to TRBD2. The V gene's germline CDR1 is MNHEY and CDR2 SVGEGT. V lost 5 bases, J lost 8 bases, and 7 bases stayed unmatched. The CDR3 covers 14 residues. Written as DNA, the CDR3 is TGTGCCAGCAGTCCCAGCGGGGGGCCCGACATTCAGTACTTC. This translates into CASSPSGGPDIQYF.

This chain links TRBV28 with TRBJ1-4; a weak D match, TRBD1 (5 bases). The CDR3 is 12 amino acids. The V gene's germline CDR1 is MDHEN and CDR2 SYDVKM. Trimming shortened V by 6 bases and J by 4 bases, and 6 bases separated the two germline ends. This CDR3 reads CASSQGNEKLFF. In DNA form, the CDR3 reads TGTGCCAGCAGCCAGGGTAATGAAAAACTGTTTTTT.

The genes are TRBV11-2 and TRBJ2-3; 9 positions agree with TRBD1. V dropped 4 bases and J dropped 0; count of bases not matched to a gene: 2. The CDR3 has 15 residues. CDR1 and CDR2 (germline): SGHAT, FQNNGV. CDR3 protein: CASSWDRESTDTQYF. The CDR3 region has the DNA TGTGCCAGCAGCTGGGACAGGGAGAGCACAGATACGCAGTATTTT.

The chain is built from TRBV4-3 and TRBJ2-1; D may be TRBD1 (6 bases). Per germline, CDR1 LGHNA and CDR2 YSLEER. There are 16 residues in the CDR3. Trimming left V 3 bases short and J 3 bases short, with 15 bases between. The CDR3 DNA reads as TGCGCCAGCAGCCACCAAGTAACAGGGCGCTACAATGAGCAGTTCTTC. It codes for CASSHQVTGRYNEQFF.

This clone was observed many times. The J gene is TRBJ2-1, the V gene TRBV9; D is perhaps TRBD1 (6 bases). Germline V lookup: CDR1 SGDLS, CDR2 YYNGEE. Trimming stripped 0 bases from V and 5 bases from J, with 24 bases between. This CDR3 contains 19 residues. The CDR3 DNA sequence: TGTGCCAGCAGCGTAGAGGACGGCCGAGGGGCAGGGGCGGACAATGAGCAGTTCTTC. This encodes CASSVEDGRGAGADNEQFF.

V is TRBV6-6 and J is TRBJ1-1; 7 bases are a match to TRBD1. J gave up 13 bases and V 2 bases, and 13 bases lay outside the gene matches. This CDR3 comprises 14 residues. CDR1 is MNHNY and CDR2 is SVGAGI in the germline V gene (reference sequence). For the CDR3, the DNA is TGTGCCAGCAGTTACGAGTACCCGACAGGGTGGGATTTCTTT. Translation: CASSYEYPTGWDFF.

The chain combines TRBV27 with TRBJ2-7, with D possibly TRBD1 on 6 matching bases. The CDR3 is 14 residues long. V lost 2 bases, J lost 5 bases, and 13 bases lay in between. CDR1 is MNHEY, CDR2 SMNVEV, per germline (reference sequence). The CDR3 here is CASSLVGAGDEQYF. For the CDR3, the DNA is TGTGCCAGCAGTTTAGTGGGGGCCGGGGACGAGCAGTACTTC.

CDR3 loop: CASSERQGGNTEAFF. The CDR3 region has the DNA TGCGCCAGCAGCGAGCGCCAGGGTGGGAACACTGAAGCTTTCTTT. The chain recombines TRBV4-1 with TRBJ1-1; weak D call: TRBD1 (5 bases). The V end lost 5 bases, the J end lost 1 base, and 14 bases lay between the germline ends. The CDR3 runs 15 residues. Germline CDR1 reads MGHRA; CDR2 reads YSYEKL.

This chain links TRBV19 with TRBJ2-3, with TRBD2 matching 14 bases. This CDR3 has 16 residues. Trimming removed 3 bases from V and 5 bases from J; junction bases left unmatched: 4. Germline V lookup: CDR1 LNHDA, CDR2 SQIVND (reference sequence). CDR3 in amino acids: CASSMGLAGVGDTQYF. In DNA, the CDR3 is TGTGCCAGTAGTATGGGACTAGCGGGAGTAGGAGATACGCAGTATTTT.